The clone carrying this TCR beta chain was detected only a few times. Its antigen is not known. Trimming cost V 4 bases and J 0 bases; bases outside gene matches: 4. This CDR3 region has 15 residues. Per the germline V gene, CDR1 is SGHDN and CDR2 is FVKESK. The sample originates from a study of T-cell memory formation after mild COVID-19. Broader study findings: Clones which contracted sat mainly in CM and EM if CD4+, and in EMRA if CD8+.

5'RACE, which relied on constant-segment primers, yielded TCR alpha and TCR beta cDNA libraries carrying sample barcodes and UMIs. TCRdb itself ran the 5' RACE reads through MiXCR, one entry per CDR3 protein. The table has 400,000 to 450,000 distinct CDR3 sequences, roughly 18% seen once. Sequenced input: PBMCs or a T cell subset sorted from them (not recorded which). This sequence originates from a man aged 18 to 30 who had mild COVID-19 (a few samples of this study predate the infection). Cell type and time point are not known. The V and J genes are TRBV14 and TRBJ2-7; 9 nucleotides line up with TRBD2. The chain's CDR3 is CASSRRLAVSYEQYF. The CDR3 nucleotides are TGTGCCAGCAGCCGGCGACTAGCGGTCTCCTACGAGCAGTACTTC.